The 2 T cell receptor beta chains below come from one sample, sequenced in a study of cytomegalovirus exposure and HLA in healthy donors (dated by TCRdb to about 2017). Libraries were prepared through the immunoSEQ multiplex PCR assay. The multiplex PCR relied on a mix of 60 forward primers for TCR Vbeta segments and 13 reverse primers for TCR Jbeta segments. The clones in this table, taken by TCRdb from immuneACCESS, are in-frame only. Not every clone is retained; where verified, under half of the shortfall comes from an unresolved V gene, and the cause of the rest is unknown. This sample lists around 110,000 clones; around 70% were detected once. Together, the top ten hold about 1.6% of the sample. Input material: PBMCs. These receptors were taken from a young woman in good health and CMV-seronegative.

The genes are TRBV19 and TRBJ1-3, with D uncertain. The germline gives CDR1 LNHDA, CDR2 SQIVND (reference sequence). The CDR3 runs to 15 residues. Trimming shortened V by 3 bases and J by 2 bases, and 11 bases separated the two germline ends. The CDR3 here is CASSMAGLAGNTIYF. DNA of the CDR3: TGTGCCAGTAGTATGGCAGGTTTGGCTGGAAACACCATATATTTT.

The CDR3 sequence: CASSEPTGGRYGYTF. The CDR3 DNA sequence: TGCGCCAGCAGTGAGCCGACAGGGGGAAGGTACGGCTACACCTTC. The chain uses TRBV10-2 and TRBJ1-2, with 9 bases matching TRBD1. V lost 2 bases to trimming and J lost 8 bases; unmatched junction nucleotides: 9. Germline V gives CDR1 WSHSY, CDR2 SAAADI. This CDR3 spans 15 amino acids.